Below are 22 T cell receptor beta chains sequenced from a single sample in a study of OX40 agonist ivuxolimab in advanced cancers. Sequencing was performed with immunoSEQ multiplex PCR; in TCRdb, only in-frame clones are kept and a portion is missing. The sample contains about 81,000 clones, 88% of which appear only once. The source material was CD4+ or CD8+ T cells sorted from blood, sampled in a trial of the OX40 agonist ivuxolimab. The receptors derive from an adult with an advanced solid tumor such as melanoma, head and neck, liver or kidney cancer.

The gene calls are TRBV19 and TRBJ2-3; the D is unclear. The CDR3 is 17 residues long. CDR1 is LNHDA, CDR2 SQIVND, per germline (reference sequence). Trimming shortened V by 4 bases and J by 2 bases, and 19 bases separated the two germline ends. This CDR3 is CASSKGWVLGDTDTQYF. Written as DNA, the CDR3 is TGTGCCAGTAGTAAAGGGTGGGTTCTCGGAGACACAGATACGCAGTATTTT. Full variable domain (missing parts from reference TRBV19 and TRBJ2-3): DGGITQSPKYLFRKEGQNVTLSCEQNLNHDAMYWYRQDPGQGLRLIYYSQIVNDFQKGDIAEGYSVSREKKESFPLTVTSAQKNPTAFYLCASSKGWVLGDTDTQYFGPGTRLTVL.

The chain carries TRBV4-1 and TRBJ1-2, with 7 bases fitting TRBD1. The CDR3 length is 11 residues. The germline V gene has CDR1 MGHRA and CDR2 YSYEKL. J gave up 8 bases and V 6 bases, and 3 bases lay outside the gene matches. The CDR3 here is CASRRDSGYTF. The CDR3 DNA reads TGCGCCAGCAGAAGGGACAGCGGCTACACCTTC.

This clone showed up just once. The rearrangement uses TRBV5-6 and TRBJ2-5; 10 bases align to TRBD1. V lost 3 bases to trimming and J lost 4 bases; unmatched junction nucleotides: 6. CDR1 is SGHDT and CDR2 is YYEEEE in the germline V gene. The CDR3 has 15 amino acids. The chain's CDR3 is CASSYARTGGETQYF. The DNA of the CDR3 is TGTGCCAGCAGCTACGCCCGGACAGGGGGAGAGACCCAGTACTTC. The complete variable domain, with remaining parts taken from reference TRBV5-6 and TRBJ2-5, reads DAGVTQSPTHLIKTRGQQVTLRCSPKSGHDTVSWYQQALGQGPQFIFQYYEEEERQRGNFPDRFSGHQFPNYSSELNVNALLLGDSALYLCASSYARTGGETQYFGPGTRLLVL.

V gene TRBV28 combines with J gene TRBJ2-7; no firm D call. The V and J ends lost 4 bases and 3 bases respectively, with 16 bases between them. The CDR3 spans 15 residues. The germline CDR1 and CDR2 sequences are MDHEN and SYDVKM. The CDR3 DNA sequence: TGTGCCAGCAGTTCAGGAGTTTTTCAAGTCTACGAGCAGTACTTC. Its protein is CASSSGVFQVYEQYF.

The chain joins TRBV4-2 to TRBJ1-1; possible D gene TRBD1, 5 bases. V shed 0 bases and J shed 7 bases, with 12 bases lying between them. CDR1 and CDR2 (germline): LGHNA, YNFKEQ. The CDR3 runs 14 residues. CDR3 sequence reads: CASSQDPQDNEAFF. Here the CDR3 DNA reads TGTGCCAGCAGCCAAGATCCACAGGATAATGAAGCTTTCTTT.

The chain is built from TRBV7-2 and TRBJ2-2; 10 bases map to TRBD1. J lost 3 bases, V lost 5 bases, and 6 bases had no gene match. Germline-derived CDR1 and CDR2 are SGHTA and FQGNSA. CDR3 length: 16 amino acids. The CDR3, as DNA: TGTGCCAGCAGCGCCGGGACAGGGGCAGACACCGGGGAGCTGTTTTTT. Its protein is CASSAGTGADTGELFF. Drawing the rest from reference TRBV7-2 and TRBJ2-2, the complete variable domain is GAGVSQSPSNKVTEKGKDVELRCDPISGHTALYWYRQSLGQGLEFLIYFQGNSAPDKSGLPSDRFSAERTGGSVSTLTIQRTQQEDSAVYLCASSAGTGADTGELFFGEGSRLTVL.

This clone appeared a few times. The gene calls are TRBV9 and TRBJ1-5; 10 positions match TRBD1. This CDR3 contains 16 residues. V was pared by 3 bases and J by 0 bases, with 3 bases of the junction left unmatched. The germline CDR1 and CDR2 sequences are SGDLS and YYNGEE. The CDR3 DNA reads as TGTGCCAGCAGCGGGGGACAGGGGTATAGCAATCAGCCCCAGCATTTT. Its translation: CASSGGQGYSNQPQHF. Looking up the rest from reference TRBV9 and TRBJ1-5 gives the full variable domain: DSGVTQTPKHLITATGQRVTLRCSPRSGDLSVYWYQQSLDQGLQFLIQYYNGEERAKGNILERFSAQQFPDLHSELNLSSLELGDSALYFCASSGGQGYSNQPQHFGDGTRLSIL.

The CDR3 protein is CASSGRVANTGELFF. The CDR3 DNA sequence: TGTGCCAGCAGCGGCAGGGTCGCGAACACCGGGGAGCTGTTTTTT. V usage is TRBV2 and J usage is TRBJ2-2; weak D call: TRBD1 (5 bases). V was clipped by 6 bases and J by 0 bases, with 11 bases between them. The length of the CDR3 is 15 residues. Germline-derived CDR1 and CDR2 are SNHLY and FYNNEI.

The CDR3 here is CASSRQGVNEQYF. Here the CDR3 DNA reads TGTGCCAGCAGCAGACAGGGGGTCAACGAGCAGTACTTC. This chain links TRBV7-2 with TRBJ2-7; TRBD1 matches at 9 bases. The V and J ends lost 5 bases and 5 bases, in that order; junction bases with no gene match: 4. Germline loops: CDR1 SGHTA, CDR2 FQGNSA. The CDR3 spans 13 residues.

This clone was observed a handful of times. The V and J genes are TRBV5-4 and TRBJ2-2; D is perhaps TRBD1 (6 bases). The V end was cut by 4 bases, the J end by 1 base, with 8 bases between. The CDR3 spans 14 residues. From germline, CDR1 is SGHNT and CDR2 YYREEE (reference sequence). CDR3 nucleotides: TGTGCCAGCAGCCGGGGACAGAACACCGGGGAGCTGTTTTTT. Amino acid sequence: CASSRGQNTGELFF.

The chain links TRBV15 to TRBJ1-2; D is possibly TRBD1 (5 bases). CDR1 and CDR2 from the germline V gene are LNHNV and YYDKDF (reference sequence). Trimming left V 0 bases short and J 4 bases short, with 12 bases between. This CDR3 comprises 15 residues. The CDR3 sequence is CATSRDRDSIYGYTF. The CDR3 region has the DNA TGTGCCACCAGCAGAGATCGAGACAGCATCTATGGCTACACCTTC.

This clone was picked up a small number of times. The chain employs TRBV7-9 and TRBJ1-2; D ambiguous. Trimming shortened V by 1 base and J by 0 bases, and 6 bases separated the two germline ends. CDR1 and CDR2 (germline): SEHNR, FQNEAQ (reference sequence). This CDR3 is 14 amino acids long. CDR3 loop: CASSLENANYGYTF. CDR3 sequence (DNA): TGTGCCAGCAGCTTAGAAAATGCTAACTATGGCTACACCTTC.

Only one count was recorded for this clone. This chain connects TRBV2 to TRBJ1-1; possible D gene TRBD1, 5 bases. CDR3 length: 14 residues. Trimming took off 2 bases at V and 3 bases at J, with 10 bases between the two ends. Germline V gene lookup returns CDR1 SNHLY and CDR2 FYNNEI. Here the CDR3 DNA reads TGTGCCAGCAGTGAAAATCGACAGTACACTGAAGCTTTCTTT. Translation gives CASSENRQYTEAFF.

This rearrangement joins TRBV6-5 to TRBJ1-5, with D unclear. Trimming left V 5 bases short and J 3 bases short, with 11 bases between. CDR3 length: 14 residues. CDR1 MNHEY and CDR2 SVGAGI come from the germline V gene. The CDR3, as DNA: TGTGCCAGCAGTCGTGCAGGATTCAATCAGCCCCAGCATTTT. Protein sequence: CASSRAGFNQPQHF.

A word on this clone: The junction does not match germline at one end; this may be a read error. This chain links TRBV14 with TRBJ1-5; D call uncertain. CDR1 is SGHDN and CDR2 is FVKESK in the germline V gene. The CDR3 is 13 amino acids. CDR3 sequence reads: CASSQVGNLPQHF. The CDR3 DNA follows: TGTGCCAGCAGCCAAGTGGGGAATCTGCCCCAGCATTTT.

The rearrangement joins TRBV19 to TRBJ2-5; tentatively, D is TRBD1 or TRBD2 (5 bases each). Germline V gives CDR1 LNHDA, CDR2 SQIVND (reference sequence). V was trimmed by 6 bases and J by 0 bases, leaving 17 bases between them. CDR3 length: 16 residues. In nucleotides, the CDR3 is TGTGCCAGTAGCTCCGGGACCAGTCGGTACCAAGAGACCCAGTACTTC. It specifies CASSSGTSRYQETQYF. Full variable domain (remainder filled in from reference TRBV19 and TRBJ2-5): DGGITQSPKYLFRKEGQNVTLSCEQNLNHDAMYWYRQDPGQGLRLIYYSQIVNDFQKGDIAEGYSVSREKKESFPLTVTSAQKNPTAFYLCASSSGTSRYQETQYFGPGTRLLVL.

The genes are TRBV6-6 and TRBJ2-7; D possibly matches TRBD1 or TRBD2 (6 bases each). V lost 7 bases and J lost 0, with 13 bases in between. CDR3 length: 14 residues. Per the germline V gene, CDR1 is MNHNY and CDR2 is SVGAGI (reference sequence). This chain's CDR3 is CASTKGGGSYEQYF. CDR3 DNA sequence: TGTGCCAGCACTAAAGGAGGGGGCTCCTACGAGCAGTACTTC.

CDR3 in DNA: TGTGCCAGCAGCTTAGAGTGGGAAGTGGCGGGAAACACCATATATTTT. This codes for CASSLEWEVAGNTIYF. The chain joins TRBV7-6 to TRBJ1-3; no definite D call. Trimming removed 1 base from V and 4 bases from J, with 14 bases in between. CDR1 and CDR2 (germline): SGHVS, FNYEAQ. The CDR3 runs 16 residues.

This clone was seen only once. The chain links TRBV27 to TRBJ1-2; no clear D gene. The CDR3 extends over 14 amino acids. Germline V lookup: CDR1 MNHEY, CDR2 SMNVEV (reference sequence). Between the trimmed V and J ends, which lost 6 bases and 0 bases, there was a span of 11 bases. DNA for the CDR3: TGTGCCAGCAGGCCGGCCAGGACTAACTATGGCTACACCTTC. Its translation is CASRPARTNYGYTF.

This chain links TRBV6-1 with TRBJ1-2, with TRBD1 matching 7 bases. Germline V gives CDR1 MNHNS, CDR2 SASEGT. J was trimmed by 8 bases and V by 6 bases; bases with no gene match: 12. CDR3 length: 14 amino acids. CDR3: CASSRDSASRGYTF. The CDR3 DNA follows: TGTGCCAGCAGCAGGGACAGCGCCTCTAGGGGCTACACCTTC.

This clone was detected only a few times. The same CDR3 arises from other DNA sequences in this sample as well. CDR3 coding DNA: TGTGCCAGCAGCTTGGGGGACCGGAACACCGGGGAGCTGTTTTTT. It specifies CASSLGDRNTGELFF. The chain couples TRBV5-4 to TRBJ2-2, with D perhaps given as TRBD1 or TRBD2 (5 bases each). This CDR3 is built from 15 residues. Germline V gene lookup returns CDR1 SGHNT and CDR2 YYREEE (reference sequence). V gave up 0 bases and J gave up 1 base, with 7 bases separating them.

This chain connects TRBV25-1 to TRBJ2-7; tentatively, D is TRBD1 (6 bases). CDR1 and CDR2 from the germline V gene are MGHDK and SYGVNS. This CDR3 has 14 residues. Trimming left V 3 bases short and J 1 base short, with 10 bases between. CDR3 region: CASSDRQDSYEQYF. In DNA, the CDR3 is TGTGCCAGCAGTGACCGACAGGATTCCTACGAGCAGTACTTC.